This T cell receptor beta chain appears in the sequencing data of a study of neoadjuvant anti-PD-1 for oral cavity cancer. Overall study: Patients mostly received three to four biweekly nivolumab doses at 3 mg/kg before surgery. Non-progressing patients received a fourth nivolumab dose near day 43, then surgery on days 50-56.

This clone has just a few counts. Time point specified: after neoadjuvant nivolumab, at surgical resection. The table came from immunoSEQ multiplex PCR; TCRdb's copy has only in-frame clones and leaves some out. The sample carries about 23,000 clones, roughly 29% recorded once. Deletions cut 2 bases from V and 11 bases from J, with 13 bases between. CDR1 and CDR2 from the germline V gene are ENHRY and SYGVKD. The CDR3 sequence is 14 residues long. The chain has TRBV10-3 and TRBJ1-6, with D hard to call. The source was tumor tissue, collected after nivolumab (anti-PD-1) treatment. The TCR originated in a person between 40 and 85 years old with oral cavity squamous cell carcinoma. CDR3 sequence: CAISEPQPVAPLHF. CDR3 nucleotide sequence: TGTGCCATCAGTGAGCCTCAACCTGTAGCACCCCTCCACTTT.